This TCR beta chain came from a study of blood T cell repertoires in COVID-19. In the source study's methods: Estimation of nucleated cell counts was performed using reference gene primer amplification. TCRdb's copy holds only in-frame clones and misses some; the assay was immunoSEQ multiplex PCR. V, J and clone size are taken as reported in that table, and D and trimming were inferred from the DNA itself. The data show around 500,000 clones, over 75% seen once. Ages ranged from about 18 to 100 years, with residence in approximately 23 US areas. Recovery meant two consecutive negative NP/OP PCR tests, professional clearance, or resolved symptoms. The germline V and J ends were trimmed by 2 bases and 4 bases, with 15 bases remaining between them. CDR1 is GTSNPN and CDR2 is SVGIG in the germline V gene (reference sequence). The CDR3 is made up of 15 amino acids.

Sequencing was carried out using PBMCs or T cells enriched from blood (not recorded which). V usage is TRBV30 and J usage is TRBJ2-1; D is perhaps TRBD2 (6 bases). This sequence was found in a woman between 40 and 50 years old who had recovered from COVID-19. The CDR3 region is CAWSPSRGLYNEQFF. The CDR3 DNA reads as TGTGCCTGGAGTCCCTCGCGGGGCCTATACAATGAGCAGTTCTTC.